This T cell receptor beta chain comes out of a study of radiotherapy plus CTLA-4 blockade in lung cancer. Across the study: Among enrolled patients, less than 20% responded and less than 40% achieved disease control. Study-level results: Together with interferon-beta, which increased in serum after radiation, early dynamic changes in blood T cell clones were reportedly the best predictors of response. Clones of tumor-derived TCRs expanded in blood after radiotherapy plus ipilimumab.

The CDR3 has 15 residues. V dropped 1 base and J dropped 3; count of bases not matched to a gene: 4. Germline V gene sequence: CDR1 SGHNT, CDR2 YYREEE (reference sequence). TCRdb keeps only in-frame clones here, not all; method: immunoSEQ multiplex PCR. Among about 62,000 clones, 60% to 80% were seen once, and the ten largest hold approximately 4.5%. CTLA-4 blockade using ipilimumab, together with focal radiation, was received by patients with chemo-refractory metastatic non-small-cell lung cancer. This clone was observed a handful of times. Its antigen is undetermined. This receptor was obtained from a human donor with non-small cell lung cancer who had a complete response to radiotherapy plus ipilimumab. Here the sequenced sample was peripheral blood, taken from a patient treated with radiotherapy plus ipilimumab. This chain joins TRBV5-4 and TRBJ1-2; TRBD1 agrees at 9 bases. The CDR3 nucleotides are TGTGCCAGCAGCTTGCGGGGACAGGGAGACTATGGCTACACCTTC. This sequence encodes CASSLRGQGDYGYTF. Full variable domain (outside the CDR3, taken from reference TRBV5-4 and TRBJ1-2): ETGVTQSPTHLIKTRGQQVTLRCSSQSGHNTVSWYQQALGQGPQFIFQYYREEENGRGNFPPRFSGLQFPNYSSELNVNALELDDSALYLCASSLRGQGDYGYTFGSGTRLTVV.